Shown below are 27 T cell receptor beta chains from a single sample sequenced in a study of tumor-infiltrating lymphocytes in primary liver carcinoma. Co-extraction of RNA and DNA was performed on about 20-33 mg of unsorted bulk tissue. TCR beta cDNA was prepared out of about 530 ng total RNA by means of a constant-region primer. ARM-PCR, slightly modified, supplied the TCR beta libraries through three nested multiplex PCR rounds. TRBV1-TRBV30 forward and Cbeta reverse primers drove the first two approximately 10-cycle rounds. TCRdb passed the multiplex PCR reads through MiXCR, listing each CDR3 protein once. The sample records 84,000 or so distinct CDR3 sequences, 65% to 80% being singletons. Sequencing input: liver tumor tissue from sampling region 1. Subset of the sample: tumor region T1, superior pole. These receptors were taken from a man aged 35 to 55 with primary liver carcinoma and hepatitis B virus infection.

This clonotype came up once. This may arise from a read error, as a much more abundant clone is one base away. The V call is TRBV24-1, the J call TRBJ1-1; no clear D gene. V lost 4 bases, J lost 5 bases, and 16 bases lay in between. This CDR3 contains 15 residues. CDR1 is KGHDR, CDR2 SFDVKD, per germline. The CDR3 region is CATSDPDMGETEAFF. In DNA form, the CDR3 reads TGTGCCACCAGTGACCCTGACATGGGAGAGACTGAAGCTTTCTTT.

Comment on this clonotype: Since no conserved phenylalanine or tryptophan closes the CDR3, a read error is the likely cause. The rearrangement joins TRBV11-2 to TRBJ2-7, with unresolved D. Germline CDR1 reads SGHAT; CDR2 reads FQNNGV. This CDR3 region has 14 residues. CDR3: CASSLTGTAYKQYL. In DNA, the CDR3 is TGTGCCAGCAGTTTAACTGGCACTGCCTACAAGCAGTACCTC.

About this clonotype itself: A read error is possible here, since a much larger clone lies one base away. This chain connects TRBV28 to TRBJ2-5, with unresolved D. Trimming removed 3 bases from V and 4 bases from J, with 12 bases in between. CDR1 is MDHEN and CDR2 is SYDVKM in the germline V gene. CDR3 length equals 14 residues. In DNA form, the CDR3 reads TGTGCCAGCAGTTTCCCAGCCCCCGGAGAGACCCAGTACTTC. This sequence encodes CASSFPAPGETQYF. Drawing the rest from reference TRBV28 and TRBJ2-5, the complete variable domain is DVKVTQSSRYLVKRTGEKVFLECVQDMDHENMFWYRQDPGLGLRLIYFSYDVKMKEKGDIPEGYSVSREKKERFSLILESASTNQTSMYLCASSFPAPGETQYFGPGTRLLVL.

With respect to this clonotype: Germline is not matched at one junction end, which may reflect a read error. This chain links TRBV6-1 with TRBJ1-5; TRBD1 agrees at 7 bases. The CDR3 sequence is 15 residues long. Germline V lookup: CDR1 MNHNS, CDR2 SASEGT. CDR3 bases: TGTGCCAGCAATTATGGACAGGCTAGCAATCAGCCCCAACATTTT. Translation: CASNYGQASNQPQHF.

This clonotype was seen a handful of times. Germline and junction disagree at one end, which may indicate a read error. CDR3 residues: CASSRLPPYGQYF. The CDR3 region has the DNA TGCGCCAGTAGCCGACTCCCCCCCTACGGGCAGTACTTC. The chain is built from TRBV4-1 and TRBJ2-7, with D hard to call. This CDR3 contains 13 residues. The V gene's germline CDR1 is MGHRA and CDR2 YSYEKL.

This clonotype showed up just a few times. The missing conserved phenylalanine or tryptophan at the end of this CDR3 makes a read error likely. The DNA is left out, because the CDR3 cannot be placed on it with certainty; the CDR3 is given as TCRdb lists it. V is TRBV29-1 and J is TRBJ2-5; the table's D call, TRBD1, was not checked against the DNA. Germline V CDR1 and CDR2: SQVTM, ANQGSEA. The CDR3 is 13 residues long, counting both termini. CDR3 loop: CSVEGQLKETQYS.

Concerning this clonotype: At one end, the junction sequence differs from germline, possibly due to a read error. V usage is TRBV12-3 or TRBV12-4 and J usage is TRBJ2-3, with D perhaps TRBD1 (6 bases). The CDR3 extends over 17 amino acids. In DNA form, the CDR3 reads TGTGCCGGCAGTTCGCTTGAGGGACATGGGCGGTCAGATACGCAGTATTTT. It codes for CAGSSLEGHGRSDTQYF.

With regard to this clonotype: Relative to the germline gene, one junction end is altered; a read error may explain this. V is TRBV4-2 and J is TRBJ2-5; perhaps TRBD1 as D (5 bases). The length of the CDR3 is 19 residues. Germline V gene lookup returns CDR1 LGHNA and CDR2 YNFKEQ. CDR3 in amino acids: CAISRTWSSTGATGKTHYF. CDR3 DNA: TGTGCCATCAGCCGGACCTGGTCCTCAACAGGAGCTACTGGAAAGACCCACTACTTC.

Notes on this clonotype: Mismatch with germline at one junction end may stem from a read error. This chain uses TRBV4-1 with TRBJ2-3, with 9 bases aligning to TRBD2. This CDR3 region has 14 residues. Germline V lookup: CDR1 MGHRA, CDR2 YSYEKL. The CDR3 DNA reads TGTACCAGCAGCCCTAGCGGGATGACAGATACGCAGTATTTT. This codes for CTSSPSGMTDTQYF.

The CDR3 sequence: CASSSPRQPQYF. The CDR3 DNA follows: TGTGCCAGCAGCTCGCCGCGGCAGCCACAGTATTTT. The gene calls are TRBV11-2 and TRBJ1-5, with no clear D. The J call may be faulty, since TRBJ2-3 better matches the DNA end. The germline CDR1 and CDR2 sequences are SGHAT and FQNNGV. The CDR3 is made up of 12 amino acids.

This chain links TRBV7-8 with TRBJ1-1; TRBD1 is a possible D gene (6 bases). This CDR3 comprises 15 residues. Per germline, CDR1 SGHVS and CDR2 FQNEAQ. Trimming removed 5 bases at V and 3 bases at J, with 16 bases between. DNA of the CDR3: TGTGCCAGCAGCCTAGGGGGGAGGGTGTACACTGAAGCTTTCTTT. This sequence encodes CASSLGGRVYTEAFF.

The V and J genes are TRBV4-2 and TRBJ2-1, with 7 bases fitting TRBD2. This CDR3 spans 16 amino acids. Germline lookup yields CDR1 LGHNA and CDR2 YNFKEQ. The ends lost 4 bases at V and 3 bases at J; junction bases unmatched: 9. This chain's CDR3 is CASSLTGGSDYNEQFF. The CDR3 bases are TGTGCCAGCAGCCTTACCGGCGGGAGCGACTACAATGAGCAGTTCTTC.

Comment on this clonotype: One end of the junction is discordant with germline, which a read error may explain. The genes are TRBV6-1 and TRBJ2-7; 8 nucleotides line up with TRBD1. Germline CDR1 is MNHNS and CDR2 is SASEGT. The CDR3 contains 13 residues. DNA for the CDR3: TGTGTCAGCAGTGACAGGGGTCTCCACGAGCAGTACTTC. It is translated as CVSSDRGLHEQYF.

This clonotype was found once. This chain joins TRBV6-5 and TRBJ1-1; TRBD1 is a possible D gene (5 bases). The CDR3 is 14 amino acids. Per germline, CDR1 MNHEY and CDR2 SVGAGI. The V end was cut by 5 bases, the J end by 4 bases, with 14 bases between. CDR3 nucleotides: TGTGCCAGCAGTCACCACAGGCGTGGCACTGAAGCTTTCTTT. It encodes CASSHHRRGTEAFF.

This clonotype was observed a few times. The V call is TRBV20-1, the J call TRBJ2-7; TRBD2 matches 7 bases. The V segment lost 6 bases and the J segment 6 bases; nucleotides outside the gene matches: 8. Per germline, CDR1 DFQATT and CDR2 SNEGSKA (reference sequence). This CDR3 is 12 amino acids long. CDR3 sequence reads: CSAAFAGVEQYF. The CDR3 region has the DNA TGCAGTGCAGCATTTGCGGGAGTCGAGCAGTACTTC.

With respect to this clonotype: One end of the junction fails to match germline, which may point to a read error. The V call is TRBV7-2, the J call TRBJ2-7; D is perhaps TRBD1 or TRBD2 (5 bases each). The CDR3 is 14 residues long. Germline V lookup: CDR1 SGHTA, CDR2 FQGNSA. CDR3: CASSSSRTSYEQYF. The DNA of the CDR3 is TGTGCCAGCAGCTCTAGCCGGACAAGTTACGAGCAATATTTC.

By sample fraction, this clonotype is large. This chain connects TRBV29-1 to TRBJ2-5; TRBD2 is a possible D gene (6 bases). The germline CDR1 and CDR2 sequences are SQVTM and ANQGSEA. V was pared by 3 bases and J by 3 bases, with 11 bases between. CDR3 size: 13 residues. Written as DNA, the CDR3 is TGCAGCGTTGAGGGACTTAACAAAGAGACCCAGTACTTC. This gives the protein CSVEGLNKETQYF.

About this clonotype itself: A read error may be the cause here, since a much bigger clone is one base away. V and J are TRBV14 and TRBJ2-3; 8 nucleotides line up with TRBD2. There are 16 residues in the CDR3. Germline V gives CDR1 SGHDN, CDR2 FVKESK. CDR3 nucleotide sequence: TGTGCCAGCGGCCAAACGCCGGGACTAGTAGGAGATACGCAGTATTTT. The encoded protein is CASGQTPGLVGDTQYF.

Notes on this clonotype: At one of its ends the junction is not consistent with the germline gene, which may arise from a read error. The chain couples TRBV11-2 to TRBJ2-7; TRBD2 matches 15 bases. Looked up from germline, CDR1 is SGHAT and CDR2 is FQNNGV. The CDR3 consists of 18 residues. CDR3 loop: CANSLSVGLAGGGQEQYF. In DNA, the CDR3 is TGTGCCAACAGCTTATCCGTTGGACTAGCGGGAGGGGGGCAAGAGCAGTATTTC. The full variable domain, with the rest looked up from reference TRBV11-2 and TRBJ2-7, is EAGVAQSPRYKIIEKRQSVAFWCNPISGHATLYWYQQILGQGPKLLIQFQNNGVVDDSQLPKDRFSAERLKGVDSTLKIQPAKLEDSAVYLCANSLSVGLAGGGQEQYFGPGTRLTVT.

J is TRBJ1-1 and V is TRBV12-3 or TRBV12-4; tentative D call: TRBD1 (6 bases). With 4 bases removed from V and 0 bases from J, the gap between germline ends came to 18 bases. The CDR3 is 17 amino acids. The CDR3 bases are TGTGCCAGCAGTTCAGCCAGGGGCACATCAATGAACACTGAAGCTTTCTTT. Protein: CASSSARGTSMNTEAFF.

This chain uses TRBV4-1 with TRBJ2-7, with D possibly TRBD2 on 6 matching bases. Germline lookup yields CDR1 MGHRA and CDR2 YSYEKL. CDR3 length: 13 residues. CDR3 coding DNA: TGCACCACCAGCCAAGATGTAGCGGAGAAGCAGTACTTC. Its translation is CTTSQDVAEKQYF.

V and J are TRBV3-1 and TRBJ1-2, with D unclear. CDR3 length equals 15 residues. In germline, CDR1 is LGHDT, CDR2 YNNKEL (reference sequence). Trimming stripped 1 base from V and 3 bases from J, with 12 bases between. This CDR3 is CASSQGVGRYYGYTF. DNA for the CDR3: TGTGCCAGCAGCCAAGGTGTCGGACGGTACTATGGCTACACCTTC.

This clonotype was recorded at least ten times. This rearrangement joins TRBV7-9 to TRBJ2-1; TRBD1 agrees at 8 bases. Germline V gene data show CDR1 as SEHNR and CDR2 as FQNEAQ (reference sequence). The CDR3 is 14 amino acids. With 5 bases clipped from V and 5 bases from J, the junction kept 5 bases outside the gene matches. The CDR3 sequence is CASSPGGKNNEQFF. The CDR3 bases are TGTGCCAGCAGCCCAGGGGGCAAGAACAATGAGCAGTTCTTC.

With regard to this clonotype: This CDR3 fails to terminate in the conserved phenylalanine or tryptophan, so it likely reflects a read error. The CDR3 loop reads CASSLEVGDGKLFC. CDR3 bases: TGTGCCAGCAGCTTAGAGGTTGGGGACGGAAAACTGTTTTGC. V is TRBV11-2 and J is TRBJ1-4, with D possibly being TRBD1 (5 bases). CDR1 is SGHAT and CDR2 is FQNNGV in the germline V gene. V dropped 0 bases and J dropped 10 bases, with 12 bases sitting between them. The CDR3 is 14 amino acids.

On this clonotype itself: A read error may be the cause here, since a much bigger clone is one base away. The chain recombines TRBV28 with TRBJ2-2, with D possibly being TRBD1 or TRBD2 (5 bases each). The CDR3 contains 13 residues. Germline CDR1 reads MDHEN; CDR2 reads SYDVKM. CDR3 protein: CASSERGTGELSF. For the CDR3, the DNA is TGTGCCAGCAGTGAACGGGGCACCGGGGAGCTGTCTTTT.

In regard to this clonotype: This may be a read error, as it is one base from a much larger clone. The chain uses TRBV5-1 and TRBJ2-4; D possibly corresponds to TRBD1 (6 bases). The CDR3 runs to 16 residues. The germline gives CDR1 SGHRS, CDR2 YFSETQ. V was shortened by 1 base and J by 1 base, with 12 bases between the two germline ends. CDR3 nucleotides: TGCGCCAGCAGCTTGACCGGACAGTCTGCCAAAAACATTCAGTACTTC. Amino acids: CASSLTGQSAKNIQYF.

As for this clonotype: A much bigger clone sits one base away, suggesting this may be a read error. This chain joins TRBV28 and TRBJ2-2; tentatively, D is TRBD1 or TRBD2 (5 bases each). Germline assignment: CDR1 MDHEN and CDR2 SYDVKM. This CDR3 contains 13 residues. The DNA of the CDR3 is TGTGCCAGCAGTGAACGGGGCACCGGGGAGATGTTTTTT. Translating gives CASSERGTGEMFF.